This TCR beta chain derives from a study of vaccination effects on CD4 cells after COVID-19. The authors isolated CD4+ T cells after around 9 days of culture. Having tested negative for nucleocapsid antibodies, the vaccine recipients showed no prior SARS-CoV-2 infection. The method was immunoSEQ multiplex PCR; TCRdb's version includes in-frame clones alone and lacks a portion of them. This sample has about 76,000 clones, with approximately 71% found just once. Details on this clone: Its antigen is unidentified.

The CDR3 extends over 14 amino acids. The V and J ends lost 0 bases and 3 bases respectively, with 6 bases between them. Germline lookup yields CDR1 SNHLY and CDR2 FYNNEI. The V call is TRBV2, the J call TRBJ1-5; no reliable D call. The specimen was CD4+ T cells from PBMCs cultured without peptide, collected before COVID-19 vaccination. This clonotype originated in a human donor who received a COVID-19 vaccine. The CDR3 DNA follows: TGTGCCAGCAGTGAAGCGACTCTCAATCAGCCCCAGCATTTT. It codes for CASSEATLNQPQHF.